This T cell receptor (beta chain) appears in the sequencing data of a study of beta chain features in type 1 diabetes. Investigators reverse transcribed all isolated RNA, so they sequenced expressed TCRB transcripts. Clones were read by immunoSEQ multiplex PCR, and TCRdb kept only the in-frame ones, dropping some. The repertoire holds hundreds of thousands of clones, with 15% to 19% as singletons. Only a few counts were recorded for this clone. This CDR3 contains 15 residues. Germline CDR1 SEHNR, CDR2 FQNEAQ (reference sequence). V was clipped by 1 base and J by 9 bases, with 16 bases between them. This clonotype originated in a man aged 18 to 29 in good health. The sample taken for sequencing was naive CD4+ T cells from blood. The chain recombines TRBV7-9 with TRBJ2-1; D might be TRBD2 (5 bases). The CDR3 DNA follows: TGTGCCAGCAGCTTAGGAGGGTCCCTTGTTACTGAGCAGTTCTTC. Protein sequence: CASSLGGSLVTEQFF.